Listed below are T cell receptor beta chains from one sample, sequenced in a study of naive and memory T cell subsets. TCRdb re-derived calls from the UMI-ligation and nested PCR reads in MiXCR, one entry per CDR3 protein. Of over 100,000 distinct CDR3 sequences in the sample, around 13% were seen once. The specimen sequenced was naive CD8+ T cells from blood. These receptors were obtained from a human donor in good health. The CDR3 runs from the conserved cysteine through the conserved F or W. A D gene is named only where the DNA matches it firmly. Some rows have no size entry. The others give once, few or many, or a class for an expanded clone.

cdr3_nt: TGTGCCAGCAGTGGAATCGACCCCCATGAGCAGTTCTTC
cdr3_aa: CASSGIDPHEQFF
d_call: -
j_call: TRBJ2-1
clone_size: many
v_call: TRBV2

cdr3_nt: TGTGCCAGCAGCACGGGCGGGGGTCATGGCTACACCTTC
cdr3_aa: CASSTGGGHGYTF
d_call: -
j_call: TRBJ1-2
clone_size: -
v_call: TRBV12-3/TRBV12-4

cdr3_nt: TGTGCCTGGAGTGTACGACTAGCGGTCTACGAGCAGTACTTC
cdr3_aa: CAWSVRLAVYEQYF
d_call: TRBD2
j_call: TRBJ2-7
clone_size: -
v_call: TRBV30

cdr3_nt: TGCGCCAGCAGCTTGTGGCTACAGGGGGACATGAACACTGAAGCTTTCTTT
cdr3_aa: CASSLWLQGDMNTEAFF
d_call: TRBD1
j_call: TRBJ1-1
clone_size: many
v_call: TRBV5-1

cdr3_nt: TGCAGTGCTAGAGTAATGGAGGGAAGTAGCAATCAGCCCCAGCATTTT
cdr3_aa: CSARVMEGSSNQPQHF
d_call: -
j_call: TRBJ1-5
clone_size: -
v_call: TRBV20-1

cdr3_nt: TGTGCCAGTAGACAGGGGACATACTACGAGCAGTACTTC
cdr3_aa: CASRQGTYYEQYF
d_call: TRBD1
j_call: TRBJ2-7
clone_size: -
v_call: TRBV27

cdr3_nt: TGTGCCAGCAACCTCTACGAGCAGTACTTC
cdr3_aa: CASNLYEQYF
d_call: -
j_call: TRBJ2-7
clone_size: -
v_call: TRBV27

cdr3_nt: TGCAGCGTTCCCGGGGAAGGATCTGGGGCCAACGTCCTGACTTTC
cdr3_aa: CSVPGEGSGANVLTF
d_call: -
j_call: TRBJ2-6
clone_size: many
v_call: TRBV29-1

cdr3_nt: TGTGCCAGCAGTCCCGAGGGGGACCCCTCGCCGTATCAGCCCCAGCATTTT
cdr3_aa: CASSPEGDPSPYQPQHF
d_call: -
j_call: TRBJ1-5
clone_size: few
v_call: TRBV27

cdr3_nt: TGTGCCAGCAGGGGAGGCGGCTTAGAAAAACTGTTTTTT
cdr3_aa: CASRGGGLEKLFF
d_call: -
j_call: TRBJ1-4
clone_size: -
v_call: TRBV7-9

cdr3_nt: TGTGCCAGCAGTGCCGCCGGGGCGGGGACTAAGACCTACGAGCAGTACTTC
cdr3_aa: CASSAAGAGTKTYEQYF
d_call: TRBD2
j_call: TRBJ2-7
clone_size: -
v_call: TRBV2

cdr3_nt: TGTGCCAGCAGCCCTACCATGGGACAGGAGATAGCAAGAGATAATTCACCCCTCCACTTT
cdr3_aa: CASSPTMGQEIARDNSPLHF
d_call: TRBD1
j_call: TRBJ1-6
clone_size: many
v_call: TRBV4-2

cdr3_nt: TGTGCCAGCAGCCAAGAAGAACAGTCAAGGCCCCAGCATTTT
cdr3_aa: CASSQEEQSRPQHF
d_call: -
j_call: TRBJ1-5
clone_size: -
v_call: TRBV4-2

cdr3_nt: TGTGCCAGCAGTTTCGGGCTGGCCAGGGCCTACGAGCAGTACTTC
cdr3_aa: CASSFGLARAYEQYF
d_call: -
j_call: TRBJ2-7
clone_size: -
v_call: TRBV28

cdr3_nt: TGCAGTGGCGTACCCCTGGGACAGGGGGACGAGCAGTACTTC
cdr3_aa: CSGVPLGQGDEQYF
d_call: TRBD1
j_call: TRBJ2-7
clone_size: -
v_call: TRBV20-1

cdr3_nt: TGTGCCAGTAGTATGGAGGGACAGGGGGCGTACAATGTGCAGTTCTTC
cdr3_aa: CASSMEGQGAYNVQFF
d_call: TRBD1
j_call: TRBJ2-1
clone_size: -
v_call: TRBV19

cdr3_nt: TGTGCCAGCAGCTTCATGGGGGGAGGAGGGGAGACCCAGTACTTC
cdr3_aa: CASSFMGGGGETQYF
d_call: -
j_call: TRBJ2-5
clone_size: many
v_call: TRBV7-9

cdr3_nt: TGTGCCAGCAGCCCATCGGGGCCCTACGAGCAGTACTTC
cdr3_aa: CASSPSGPYEQYF
d_call: -
j_call: TRBJ2-7
clone_size: few
v_call: TRBV7-9

cdr3_nt: TGTGCCAGCAGCGGGACAGAAGGAAACACCATATATTTT
cdr3_aa: CASSGTEGNTIYF
d_call: TRBD1
j_call: TRBJ1-3
clone_size: few
v_call: TRBV13

cdr3_nt: TGTGCCAGTGGACCGGGACAGGGGGCGATGGACACTGAAGCTTTCTTT
cdr3_aa: CASGPGQGAMDTEAFF
d_call: TRBD1
j_call: TRBJ1-1
clone_size: -
v_call: TRBV9

cdr3_nt: TGTGCCAGCGAACCGATCGAGGCCCTGAACACTGAAGCTTTCTTT
cdr3_aa: CASEPIEALNTEAFF
d_call: -
j_call: TRBJ1-1
clone_size: few
v_call: TRBV7-6

cdr3_nt: TGTGTCCCTCGAGCCGCTGGAAGGGACGGCTACACCTTC
cdr3_aa: CVPRAAGRDGYTF
d_call: -
j_call: TRBJ1-2
clone_size: -
v_call: TRBV7-9

cdr3_nt: TGTGCCAGCAGCTTGACCCCAACCTCGACAGATACGCAGTATTTT
cdr3_aa: CASSLTPTSTDTQYF
d_call: -
j_call: TRBJ2-3
clone_size: -
v_call: TRBV7-9

cdr3_nt: TGCACCATCCGACAGCACCGGCGGATGGAAGAGACCCAGTACTTC
cdr3_aa: CTIRQHRRMEETQYF
d_call: -
j_call: TRBJ2-5
clone_size: many
v_call: TRBV1

cdr3_nt: TGTGCCAGCAGCTTAGCCCAGGGGATGGAGACCCAGTACTTC
cdr3_aa: CASSLAQGMETQYF
d_call: -
j_call: TRBJ2-5
clone_size: -
v_call: TRBV7-9

cdr3_nt: TGTGCCAGCAGCTTAGAGGCCAGCAGCCTTGCTAGCACAGATACGCAGTATTTT
cdr3_aa: CASSLEASSLASTDTQYF
d_call: -
j_call: TRBJ2-3
clone_size: -
v_call: TRBV7-2

cdr3_nt: TGTGCCAGCTCTCCTCTAGCGGGGGGTCACAATGAGCAGTTCTTC
cdr3_aa: CASSPLAGGHNEQFF
d_call: TRBD2
j_call: TRBJ2-1
clone_size: many
v_call: TRBV18

cdr3_nt: TGCAGCGTTCAACCAAGCGGGAGGGGGTTCTTC
cdr3_aa: CSVQPSGRGFF
d_call: TRBD2
j_call: TRBJ2-1
clone_size: -
v_call: TRBV29-1

cdr3_nt: TGTGCCAGCAGCCAAGATTGGGGTTACGAGCAGTACTTC
cdr3_aa: CASSQDWGYEQYF
d_call: -
j_call: TRBJ2-7
clone_size: few
v_call: TRBV14

cdr3_nt: TGCAGCGTTGAAAGTCTAGGGGGGCTCGGGGAGACCCAGTACTTC
cdr3_aa: CSVESLGGLGETQYF
d_call: -
j_call: TRBJ2-5
clone_size: -
v_call: TRBV29-1

cdr3_nt: TGTGCCAGCAGCCACCCGGGACTAGGGAGCAATGAGCAGTTCTTC
cdr3_aa: CASSHPGLGSNEQFF
d_call: TRBD2
j_call: TRBJ2-1
clone_size: -
v_call: TRBV14

cdr3_nt: TGTGTCAGCAGACCACAGGGGGAGAATGAGCAGTTCTTC
cdr3_aa: CVSRPQGENEQFF
d_call: TRBD1
j_call: TRBJ2-1
clone_size: -
v_call: TRBV7-3

cdr3_nt: TGTGCCACCAGCGGGCGACCTGGGACAGTTCTCTCTGGGGCCAACGTCCTGACTTTC
cdr3_aa: CATSGRPGTVLSGANVLTF
d_call: TRBD1
j_call: TRBJ2-6
clone_size: -
v_call: TRBV15

cdr3_nt: TGCGCCAGCAGCCAGTGGACAGGGGTCCACGAGCAGTACTTC
cdr3_aa: CASSQWTGVHEQYF
d_call: TRBD1
j_call: TRBJ2-7
clone_size: -
v_call: TRBV4-1

cdr3_nt: TGTGCCAGCAGTGATACCGGGACAGGGCGTGATACGCAGTATTTT
cdr3_aa: CASSDTGTGRDTQYF
d_call: TRBD1
j_call: TRBJ2-3
clone_size: -
v_call: TRBV25-1

cdr3_nt: TGTGCCAGCAGTTACGCTTTGAACACTGAAGCTTTCTTT
cdr3_aa: CASSYALNTEAFF
d_call: -
j_call: TRBJ1-1
clone_size: many
v_call: TRBV6-5

cdr3_nt: TGTGCCAGCAGTGGGACGGCCTACGAGCAGTACTTC
cdr3_aa: CASSGTAYEQYF
d_call: -
j_call: TRBJ2-7
clone_size: -
v_call: TRBV5-6

cdr3_nt: TGTGCCAGCAGCGCGGAACAGGGGCTTTGGACTGAAGCTTTCTTT
cdr3_aa: CASSAEQGLWTEAFF
d_call: TRBD1
j_call: TRBJ1-1
clone_size: few
v_call: TRBV5-6

cdr3_nt: TGCGCCAGCAGCTCGGGACTAGCGGACTACGAGCAGTACTTC
cdr3_aa: CASSSGLADYEQYF
d_call: TRBD2
j_call: TRBJ2-7
clone_size: -
v_call: TRBV4-3

cdr3_nt: TGTGCCAGCAGCTTGATGGAGGGCGCTGAAGCTTTCTTT
cdr3_aa: CASSLMEGAEAFF
d_call: -
j_call: TRBJ1-1
clone_size: few
v_call: TRBV7-6

cdr3_nt: TGTGCCAGCAGTTTATCTGGCATTTCTGTCCAAGAGACCCAGTACTTC
cdr3_aa: CASSLSGISVQETQYF
d_call: -
j_call: TRBJ2-5
clone_size: -
v_call: TRBV12-3/TRBV12-4

cdr3_nt: TGCAGCGTTGAAGATCCTGAGACAAGCAGCTCCTACGAGCAGTACTTC
cdr3_aa: CSVEDPETSSSYEQYF
d_call: -
j_call: TRBJ2-7
clone_size: many
v_call: TRBV29-1

cdr3_nt: TGTGCCAGTCTACAGGGGGCGAACACTGAAGCTTTCTTT
cdr3_aa: CASLQGANTEAFF
d_call: TRBD1
j_call: TRBJ1-1
clone_size: few
v_call: TRBV7-9

cdr3_nt: TGTGCCAGCAGTGAACAGGGCGCCTACGAGCAGTACTTC
cdr3_aa: CASSEQGAYEQYF
d_call: -
j_call: TRBJ2-7
clone_size: few
v_call: TRBV12-3/TRBV12-4

cdr3_nt: TGTGCCAGCAGCCCCCCTACTAGCGGACCTAACTACGAGCAGTACTTC
cdr3_aa: CASSPPTSGPNYEQYF
d_call: TRBD2
j_call: TRBJ2-7
clone_size: -
v_call: TRBV3-1

cdr3_nt: TGCGCCAGCAGCCAAGGGTGGGAGGGCTCCTACGAGCAGTACTTC
cdr3_aa: CASSQGWEGSYEQYF
d_call: TRBD2
j_call: TRBJ2-7
clone_size: -
v_call: TRBV4-3

cdr3_nt: TGCGCCAGCAGCCAAGATTCAAGGGACTCACCCCTCCACTTT
cdr3_aa: CASSQDSRDSPLHF
d_call: -
j_call: TRBJ1-6
clone_size: few
v_call: TRBV4-3

cdr3_nt: TGTGCCAGCAGCTGGGACAAGTACAATGAGCAGTTCTTC
cdr3_aa: CASSWDKYNEQFF
d_call: -
j_call: TRBJ2-1
clone_size: -
v_call: TRBV28

cdr3_nt: TGCAGTGCTCCAGAGGGGACGGCCGCATATCAGCCCCAGCATTTT
cdr3_aa: CSAPEGTAAYQPQHF
d_call: -
j_call: TRBJ1-5
clone_size: few
v_call: TRBV20-1

cdr3_nt: TGCAGTGCTACCCTAGGCGAGCAGTACTTC
cdr3_aa: CSATLGEQYF
d_call: -
j_call: TRBJ2-7
clone_size: -
v_call: TRBV20-1